These 2 T cell receptor beta chains were all obtained from the same sample, sequenced in a study of CXCR3-negative and CXCR3-positive naive CD8 T cells. The antigens these receptors bind are not known. TRB cDNA libraries were made by UMI-labeled 5' RACE. TCRdb re-called the 5' RACE reads; one entry per CDR3 protein, DNA not given. The sample's table shows about 51,000 distinct CDR3 sequences. Broader study findings: CXCR3-expressing naive cells carried TRB CDR3s more hydrophobic than those of CXCR3-negative naive cells.

The specimen was naive CXCR3+ CD8+ T cells from blood. This sample's subset: CD45RO-CCR7+CD27+CD95- naive CD8+ T cells expressing CXCR3 (TNR3+). All receptors derive from a human donor in good health. Some clones in this sample may be carry-over from other donors' samples.

The chain employs TRBV4-3 and TRBJ1-2; TCRdb designates TRBD1, a call that cannot be tested without DNA. Looked up from germline, CDR1 is LGHNA and CDR2 is YSLEER. CDR3 size: 14 residues. The CDR3 here is CASSQAPGEYGYTF.

The chain uses TRBV7-6 and TRBJ2-7; TCRdb reports TRBD2, a call that lacks DNA to check it against. CDR1 is SGHVS and CDR2 is FNYEAQ in the germline V gene. The CDR3 is 14 amino acids. The CDR3 reads CASSPEGGAYEQYF.